A single sample gave rise to the 10 T cell receptor beta chains below, sequenced in a study of CD8 T cells in ankylosing spondylitis. TCRdb redid the calling of the 5' RACE reads with MiXCR, one entry per CDR3 protein. The table lists approximately 210,000 distinct CDR3 sequences, around 13% of them singletons. The specimen was blood, either unsorted or a sorted T cell fraction (not recorded which). These receptors originate from a male donor with ankylosing spondylitis or in good health (not recorded which).

The rearrangement uses TRBV11-2 and TRBJ2-4; weak D call: TRBD2 (6 bases). Trimming pared 0 bases from V and 4 bases from J, leaving 16 bases between. This CDR3 is built from 17 residues. Germline values: CDR1 SGHAT, CDR2 FQNNGV. The CDR3, as DNA: TGTGCCAGCAGCTTAGATCTGCTTGGGACTCCTAAAAACATTCAGTACTTC. Translated, it gives CASSLDLLGTPKNIQYF.

Ten or more counts support this clonotype. This sequence joins TRBV6-5 and TRBJ2-2; no firm D call. The V end was cut by 0 bases, the J end by 2 bases, with 13 bases between. The germline CDR1 and CDR2 sequences are MNHEY and SVGAGI. The CDR3 sequence is 17 residues long. The CDR3 is CASSYSSPGVNTGELFF. CDR3 in DNA: TGTGCCAGCAGTTACTCGTCCCCAGGTGTCAACACCGGGGAGCTGTTTTTT.

Only a few counts were recorded for this clonotype. The J gene is TRBJ1-6, the V gene TRBV15; D might be TRBD1 (5 bases). With 5 bases removed from V and 14 bases from J, the gap between germline ends came to 19 bases. Germline V gene data show CDR1 as LNHNV and CDR2 as YYDKDF (reference sequence). CDR3 length equals 14 residues. CDR3 DNA: TGTGCCACCAGCCGGGGACCGCTCTCTCCAGCCCTCCACTTT. Amino acids: CATSRGPLSPALHF. The whole variable domain, remainder taken from reference TRBV15 and TRBJ1-6, is DAMVIQNPRYQVTQFGKPVTLSCSQTLNHNVMYWYQQKSSQAPKLLFHYYDKDFNNEADTPDNFQSRRPNTSFCFLDIRSPGLGDTAMYLCATSRGPLSPALHFGNGTRLTVT.

This clonotype was seen a few times. The rearrangement links TRBV24-1 to TRBJ2-7, with 8 nucleotides matching TRBD1. Germline loops: CDR1 KGHDR, CDR2 SFDVKD. V dropped 4 bases and J dropped 2; count of bases not matched to a gene: 12. The CDR3 has 17 amino acids. The DNA for the CDR3 is TGTGCCACCAGTGACCTTGCAAGGACAGGGAGTACCTACGAGCAGTACTTC. It specifies CATSDLARTGSTYEQYF.

This clonotype was counted only a few times. The V gene is TRBV5-1, the J gene TRBJ2-7; the match to TRBD1 covers 10 bases. J gave up 5 bases and V 4 bases, and 6 bases lay outside the gene matches. The CDR3 extends over 14 amino acids. Germline-derived CDR1 and CDR2 are SGHRS and YFSETQ. CDR3 sequence reads: CASSPRDRGNEQYF. For the CDR3, the DNA is TGCGCCAGCAGCCCTCGGGACAGGGGTAACGAGCAGTACTTC.

The sample holds a few counts of this clonotype. The chain uses TRBV11-2 and TRBJ2-1; 8 positions agree with TRBD1. Trimming removed 1 base from V and 4 bases from J; junction bases left unmatched: 15. The CDR3 length is 19 residues. The germline V gene has CDR1 SGHAT and CDR2 FQNNGV. In DNA, the CDR3 is TGTGCCAGCAGCTTAGGACAGGGGAAAAGGGTATTCGGGTACAATGAGCAGTTCTTC. Protein: CASSLGQGKRVFGYNEQFF.

J is TRBJ2-1 and V is TRBV29-1, with 11 bases matching TRBD2. With V trimmed by 3 bases and J by 6 bases, 16 bases remained unmatched. This CDR3 spans 18 amino acids. From germline, CDR1 is SQVTM and CDR2 ANQGSEA. This CDR3 reads CSVEDRGIAGGPSNEQFF. The CDR3 nucleotides read TGCAGCGTTGAGGACAGGGGAATAGCGGGAGGGCCCTCCAATGAGCAGTTCTTC.

The chain couples TRBV12-3 or TRBV12-4 to TRBJ2-3, with a tentative D call TRBD2 (7 bases). V lost 6 bases to trimming and J lost 0 bases, with 13 bases between them. The CDR3 runs 15 residues. In DNA form, the CDR3 reads TGTGCCAGCAGCCCAGGGGACTACAGCACAGATACGCAGTATTTT. Its translation: CASSPGDYSTDTQYF.

This clonotype turned up a few times. The CDR3 DNA reads TGTGCCAGCAGTCCGGGACTAGCGCTTGATCAGACCCAGTACTTC. It is translated as CASSPGLALDQTQYF. The chain has TRBV12-3 or TRBV12-4 and TRBJ2-5, with TRBD2 matching over 10 bases. The V and J ends lost 5 bases and 6 bases, in that order; junction bases with no gene match: 9. The CDR3 sequence is 15 residues long.

The gene calls are TRBV5-1 and TRBJ2-1; unclear D gene. The V gene lost 3 bases and the J gene lost 0 bases, with 19 bases spanning the gap. CDR1 SGHRS and CDR2 YFSETQ come from the germline V gene. CDR3 length: 18 residues. The DNA for the CDR3 is TGCGCCAGCAGCTCGCTGCTCCCCCCTAGTCCCTCCTACAATGAGCAGTTCTTC. Translating gives CASSSLLPPSPSYNEQFF.